This T cell receptor (beta chain) emerged from a study of shared clonotypes between healthy human individuals. Study context: A few men and two women, aged 18 to 49, were donors. Notes on the study in general: Naive CD4 clonotypes were shared across a few donors at roughly 5.3%.

Method: immunoSEQ multiplex PCR; TCRdb's copy keeps in-frame clones and lacks some. The sample holds some 2.3 million clones, over 85% seen once. Per germline, CDR1 SNHLY and CDR2 FYNNEI. The length of the CDR3 is 13 residues. Trimming took 2 bases from V and 7 from J, leaving 8 bases between them. A note on this clone: What it recognizes is unknown.

Sequencing was carried out using naive CD4+ T cells from PBMCs. The subset here: CD45RA+ positively selected. The chain couples TRBV2 to TRBJ1-4; no firm D call. The sequence was obtained from a man between 18 and 35 years old in good health. Some clones in this sample may be carry-over from other donors' samples. DNA for the CDR3: TGTGCCAGCAGTGAAATGGTGGGTGAAAAACTGTTTTTT. Translation gives CASSEMVGEKLFF.